These 18 T cell receptor beta chains were all obtained from the same sample, sequenced in a study of blood T cell repertoires in COVID-19. Clones were read by immunoSEQ multiplex PCR, and TCRdb kept only the in-frame ones, dropping some. Of approximately 140,000 clones in the sample, about 80% were seen once. The sequenced material came from PBMCs or T cells enriched from blood (not recorded which). The receptor set was obtained from a man in his fifties or sixties in a cohort exposed to, infected with or recovered from COVID-19 (not recorded which).

The chain links TRBV13 to TRBJ2-1, with 13 bases lining up with TRBD2. Germline values: CDR1 PRHDT, CDR2 FYEKMQ (reference sequence). J lost 8 bases, V lost 5 bases, and 9 bases had no gene match. There are 16 residues in the CDR3. The chain's CDR3 is CASSIAGLAGLHEQFF. CDR3 bases: TGTGCCAGCAGCATAGCGGGACTAGCGGGGTTACATGAGCAGTTCTTC.

This clone was seen only once. This rearrangement joins TRBV24-1 to TRBJ2-2; weak D call: TRBD1 (5 bases). The CDR3 is made up of 15 amino acids. Germline loops: CDR1 KGHDR, CDR2 SFDVKD. Trimming left V 0 bases short and J 3 bases short, with 7 bases between. The CDR3 nucleotides are TGTGCCACCAGTGATTTGCAGGGCGACACCGGGGAGCTGTTTTTT. Protein: CATSDLQGDTGELFF.

The chain employs TRBV5-1 and TRBJ2-7; 8 bases align to TRBD2. V shed 2 bases and J 2 bases; nucleotides not matched to a gene: 6. Germline CDR1 is SGHRS and CDR2 is YFSETQ. The CDR3 covers 15 residues. CDR3 region: CASSFDSGIAYEQYF. CDR3 bases: TGCGCCAGCAGCTTTGATAGCGGGATAGCCTACGAGCAGTACTTC. Using reference TRBV5-1 and TRBJ2-7 for the parts outside the CDR3, the full variable domain is KAGVTQTPRYLIKTRGQQVTLSCSPISGHRSVSWYQQTPGQGLQFLFEYFSETQRNKGNFPGRFSGRQFSNSRSEMNVSTLELGDSALYLCASSFDSGIAYEQYFGPGTRLTVT.

This chain joins TRBV9 and TRBJ1-4; unclear D gene. Germline lookup yields CDR1 SGDLS and CDR2 YYNGEE. The CDR3 runs 15 residues. The germline V and J ends were trimmed by 0 bases and 4 bases, with 10 bases remaining between them. CDR3 residues: CASSVGGGVNEKLFF. CDR3 DNA sequence: TGTGCCAGCAGCGTAGGCGGAGGTGTTAATGAAAAACTGTTTTTT.

In this sample, this clone turned up once. CDR3 sequence reads: CAIMGTGGSYSAYEQYF. CDR3 in DNA: TGTGCCATCATGGGTACGGGGGGAAGTTACTCGGCGTACGAGCAGTACTTC. This chain uses TRBV10-3 with TRBJ2-7, with 7 positions matching TRBD2. Per germline, CDR1 ENHRY and CDR2 SYGVKD. CDR3 size: 17 residues. Trimming took 7 bases from V and 4 from J; bases not matched to a gene: 19.

The DNA of the CDR3 is TGTGCCAGCGCCCAGGGGCGCGGAAACACCATATATTTT. It encodes CASAQGRGNTIYF. This chain connects TRBV18 to TRBJ1-3; weak D call: TRBD1 (6 bases). V gave up 8 bases and J gave up 4 bases, with 12 bases separating them. Germline lookup yields CDR1 KGHSH and CDR2 LQKENI. The CDR3 covers 13 residues.

This clone has more than one count but fewer than ten. This rearrangement joins TRBV7-2 to TRBJ1-1; D is perhaps TRBD1 (5 bases). This CDR3 comprises 15 residues. Germline CDR1 SGHTA, CDR2 FQGNSA. V lost 3 bases, J lost 0 bases, and 11 bases lay in between. CDR3 amino acids: CASSFRQKMNTEAFF. For the CDR3, the DNA is TGTGCCAGCAGCTTCCGACAGAAGATGAACACTGAAGCTTTCTTT.

This chain links TRBV6-5 with TRBJ2-5; perhaps TRBD1 as D (5 bases). V lost 0 bases and J 0 bases, leaving 8 bases between the germline ends. Germline-derived CDR1 and CDR2 are MNHEY and SVGAGI. This CDR3 comprises 15 residues. As DNA, the CDR3 is TGTGCCAGCAGTTACTCAACAGGCGACCAAGAGACCCAGTACTTC. It codes for CASSYSTGDQETQYF.

This clone was found a few times. V and J are TRBV3-1 (or the pseudogene TRBV3-2) and TRBJ2-7, with 14 nucleotides matching TRBD2. CDR1 is LGHDT, CDR2 YNNKEL, per germline (reference sequence). The CDR3 is 15 residues long. Unmatched junction bases numbered 1, after V lost 1 base and J lost 5 bases. CDR3 protein: CASSQGLAGGHEQYF. The CDR3 DNA sequence: TGTGCCAGCAGCCAAGGACTAGCGGGAGGGCACGAGCAGTACTTC.

The chain recombines TRBV3-1 (or the pseudogene TRBV3-2) with TRBJ1-2; no clear D. CDR1 LGHDT and CDR2 YNNKEL come from the germline V gene (reference sequence). The V gene lost 0 bases and the J gene lost 8 bases, with 4 bases spanning the gap. This CDR3 is 11 amino acids long. CDR3 residues: CASSQERGYTF. For the CDR3, the DNA is TGTGCCAGCAGCCAAGAGAGGGGCTACACCTTC.

The chain recombines TRBV5-4 with TRBJ2-7; D gene unclear. The CDR3 consists of 15 residues. From germline, CDR1 is SGHNT and CDR2 YYREEE (reference sequence). Trimming stripped 0 bases from V and 2 bases from J, with 12 bases between. The CDR3 spells CASSLGPDNPYEQYF. The CDR3 DNA reads as TGTGCCAGCAGCTTGGGACCAGACAATCCCTACGAGCAGTACTTC.

The gene calls are TRBV7-9 and TRBJ2-3; 12 bases are a match to TRBD2. Germline CDR1 and CDR2: SEHNR and FQNEAQ (reference sequence). The CDR3 spans 15 residues. The V gene end was trimmed by 3 bases and the J gene end by 4 bases; junction bases not matched to a gene: 2. The CDR3 loop reads CASSFGLAGPDTQYF. DNA for the CDR3: TGTGCCAGCAGCTTCGGACTAGCGGGGCCAGATACGCAGTATTTT.

The chain recombines TRBV19 with TRBJ2-1, with TRBD2 matching 9 bases. CDR1 LNHDA and CDR2 SQIVND come from the germline V gene (reference sequence). The CDR3 has 17 amino acids. The J segment lost 0 bases and the V segment lost 5 bases, leaving 8 bases of the junction unmatched. CDR3 protein: CASSSPSGASSYNEQFF. In nucleotides, the CDR3 is TGTGCCAGTAGTTCCCCTAGCGGGGCTAGCTCCTACAATGAGCAGTTCTTC.

CDR3 sequence (DNA): TGTGCCAGCAGCTTAGAATGGCTAGCGGGGGGCGAGAGCTCCTACAATGAGCAGTTCTTC. Translated: CASSLEWLAGGESSYNEQFF. The chain is built from TRBV11-2 and TRBJ2-1, with 11 positions matching TRBD2. The CDR3 spans 20 residues. With 0 bases clipped from V and 0 bases from J, the junction kept 10 bases outside the gene matches. Germline CDR1 is SGHAT and CDR2 is FQNNGV.

The chain uses TRBV9 and TRBJ2-2; possible D gene TRBD2, 5 bases. This CDR3 has 17 residues. Germline assignment: CDR1 SGDLS and CDR2 YYNGEE. The V end was cut by 1 base, the J end by 0 bases, with 13 bases between. The CDR3: CASSVPAGAANTGELFF. For the CDR3, the DNA is TGTGCCAGCAGCGTACCAGCCGGAGCGGCGAACACCGGGGAGCTGTTTTTT. Together with reference TRBV9 and TRBJ2-2, the CDR3 gives the full variable domain: DSGVTQTPKHLITATGQRVTLRCSPRSGDLSVYWYQQSLDQGLQFLIQYYNGEERAKGNILERFSAQQFPDLHSELNLSSLELGDSALYFCASSVPAGAANTGELFFGEGSRLTVL.

The rearrangement joins TRBV4-3 to TRBJ2-7, with D hard to call. This CDR3 region has 15 residues. Germline assignment: CDR1 LGHNA and CDR2 YSLEER. V lost 0 bases and J 4 bases, leaving 13 bases between the germline ends. CDR3 bases: TGCGCCAGCAGCCAAGACCACAGCAGTGTGTACGAGCAGTACTTC. It encodes CASSQDHSSVYEQYF.

The V and J genes are TRBV6-6 and TRBJ1-2; 9 bases fit TRBD1. Looked up from germline, CDR1 is MNHNY and CDR2 is SVGAGI (reference sequence). This CDR3 is built from 14 residues. The junction had 6 bases not matched to a gene; V was cut back by 5 bases and J by 5 bases. CDR3 DNA: TGTGCCAGCAGTACCCCCGGGACAGGGTATGGCTACACCTTC. Amino acid sequence: CASSTPGTGYGYTF.

The chain couples TRBV24-1 to TRBJ1-2; D is unclear. The CDR3 extends over 15 amino acids. Trimming shortened V by 3 bases and J by 3 bases, and 13 bases separated the two germline ends. In germline, CDR1 is KGHDR, CDR2 SFDVKD. For the CDR3, the DNA is TGTGCCACCAGTGATCGACTCCTGCCGGACTATGGCTACACCTTC. Its translation is CATSDRLLPDYGYTF.